The clone carrying this TCR beta chain was seen more than once but under ten times. Its antigen is undetermined. One end of the junction does not line up with germline, which may come from a read error. The record originates from a study of early T cells in non-severe SARS-CoV-2 infection. Whole-study context: Sequencing input comprised bulk RNA from unsorted whole blood; chain pairing was not available. Study results and caveats: VDJdb matching favored anti-spike CD8 responses, missing private and CD4 specificities.

Unique molecular identifier tags were affixed to discrete cDNA molecules. One entry per CDR3 protein results from TCRdb running MiXCR on the 5' RACE reads. The data contain more than 65,000 distinct CDR3 sequences, around 13% of them singletons. CDR3 length equals 12 residues. From germline, CDR1 is SGDLS and CDR2 YYNGEE. Sequencing was done on a sample of whole blood. The chain combines TRBV9 with TRBJ1-1; 7 bases fit TRBD1. The TCR was taken from an adult who was a healthcare worker with PCR-confirmed SARS-CoV-2 infection or an uninfected control (not recorded which). CDR3 in DNA: TGTGCCAGCAGCGGACAGGGCGATGAAGTTTTCTTT. Its protein is CASSGQGDEVFF. The whole variable domain, filled in from reference TRBV9 and TRBJ1-1, reads DSGVTQTPKHLITATGQRVTLRCSPRSGDLSVYWYQQSLDQGLQFLIQYYNGEERAKGNILERFSAQQFPDLHSELNLSSLELGDSALYFCASSGQGDEVFFGQGTRLTVV.